Only one count was recorded for the clone carrying this TCR beta chain. The entry originates in a study of blood T cell repertoires in COVID-19. Study details: PBMCs, B-cell-depleted T cells, or T cells provided the cDNA or gDNA that made up the material.

Germline V gene sequence: CDR1 MNHEY, CDR2 SVGAGI. V lost 0 bases, J lost 6 bases, and 8 bases lay in between. This CDR3 is 13 amino acids long. Authors' processing steps: Reference gene primer amplification yielded estimated nucleated cell counts. Measured with immunoSEQ multiplex PCR; TCRdb has only the in-frame clones, and not every one. V and J calls and clone size are as listed in that table; D and trimming were resolved from the DNA. Among under 300,000 clones, 80% to 85% were seen once, and the ten largest hold approximately 3.5%. The chain joins TRBV6-5 to TRBJ1-1; D unclear. The sample taken for sequencing was peripheral blood. The sequence derives from a woman aged 18-29 years with acute or convalescent COVID-19. This CDR3 reads CASSYSRRAEAFF. The CDR3 nucleotides read TGTGCCAGCAGTTACTCGAGGAGGGCTGAAGCTTTCTTT.